The 5 T cell receptor beta chains reported below all come from one sample, sequenced in a study of T cells after posttransplantation cyclophosphamide. The data were produced by immunoSEQ multiplex PCR, yet TCRdb's version contains in-frame clones alone and is incomplete. The table records about 700 clones, 84% of them present only once. The sample was gut tissue. The receptors come from a man aged 45-60 years.

This clone was counted between two and nine times. The rearrangement joins TRBV11-2 to TRBJ2-7, with D possibly matching TRBD1 (6 bases). The CDR3 covers 14 residues. With 2 bases removed from V and 0 bases from J, the gap between germline ends came to 8 bases. Germline loops: CDR1 SGHAT, CDR2 FQNNGV. The CDR3: CASSLTGSSYEQYF. CDR3 sequence (DNA): TGTGCCAGCAGCTTAACAGGGAGCTCCTACGAGCAGTACTTC. The variable domain in full, with the rest retrieved from reference TRBV11-2 and TRBJ2-7, is EAGVAQSPRYKIIEKRQSVAFWCNPISGHATLYWYQQILGQGPKLLIQFQNNGVVDDSQLPKDRFSAERLKGVDSTLKIQPAKLEDSAVYLCASSLTGSSYEQYFGPGTRLTVT.

This rearrangement joins TRBV30 to TRBJ2-5; 16 bases are shared with TRBD2. The CDR3 sequence is 19 residues long. J lost 5 bases, V lost 3 bases, and 15 bases had no gene match. Germline lookup yields CDR1 GTSNPN and CDR2 SVGIG (reference sequence). The CDR3 protein is CAWRPLGLAGGMHWETQYF. The CDR3 DNA sequence: TGTGCCTGGAGACCCCTGGGACTAGCGGGGGGGATGCACTGGGAGACCCAGTACTTC.

The chain uses TRBV2 and TRBJ2-7; 14 nucleotides agree with TRBD2. Germline CDR1 SNHLY, CDR2 FYNNEI. The CDR3 loop spans 16 amino acids. V shed 5 bases and J 4 bases; nucleotides not matched to a gene: 7. This chain's CDR3 is CASSKGLAGVLYEQYF. The CDR3 nucleotides are TGTGCCAGCAGTAAGGGACTAGCGGGGGTTCTTTACGAGCAGTACTTC. Full variable domain (missing parts from reference TRBV2 and TRBJ2-7): EPEVTQTPSHQVTQMGQEVILRCVPISNHLYFYWYRQILGQKVEFLVSFYNNEISEKSEIFDDQFSVERPDGSNFTLKIRSTKLEDSAMYFCASSKGLAGVLYEQYFGPGTRLTVT.

The J gene is TRBJ1-4, the V gene TRBV9, with D possibly TRBD1 on 5 matching bases. Trimming stripped 3 bases from V and 7 bases from J, with 13 bases between. Germline CDR1 reads SGDLS; CDR2 reads YYNGEE. This CDR3 is built from 14 residues. CDR3 in amino acids: CASSGAGMSEKLFF. CDR3 sequence (DNA): TGTGCCAGCAGCGGAGCAGGGATGAGTGAAAAACTGTTTTTT.

The rearrangement links TRBV9 to TRBJ2-5; unclear D gene. The CDR3 spans 14 residues. V lost 1 base to trimming and J lost 4 bases, with 11 bases between them. In germline, CDR1 is SGDLS, CDR2 YYNGEE. The CDR3 nucleotides read TGTGCCAGCAGCGTACATAGCAACTCAGAGACCCAGTACTTC. This codes for CASSVHSNSETQYF.